The 23 T cell receptor beta chains listed next were all sequenced from one sample in a study of PD-L1 blockade in urothelial cancer. Clones were sequenced by immunoSEQ multiplex PCR, and TCRdb holds only the in-frame ones, with some missing. The table has 50,000 to 60,000 clones, 88% seen once. The time point was: peripheral blood 6 weeks after treatment start. The sample was PBMCs, taken around atezolizumab (anti-PD-L1) treatment. These receptors came from a man in his sixties with urothelial cancer.

The chain carries TRBV19 and TRBJ2-6, with D maybe TRBD2 (5 bases). CDR1 is LNHDA, CDR2 SQIVND, per germline (reference sequence). Between the trimmed V and J ends, which lost 10 bases and 3 bases, there was a span of 16 bases. The CDR3 is made up of 15 amino acids. Written as DNA, the CDR3 is TGTGCCACCCGGGGTGGAGATAATGGGGCCAACGTCCTGACTTTC. Translating it yields CATRGGDNGANVLTF.

V usage is TRBV11-2 and J usage is TRBJ2-7; tentatively, D is TRBD1 (5 bases). V dropped 1 base and J dropped 6 bases, with 13 bases sitting between them. Germline V gene sequence: CDR1 SGHAT, CDR2 FQNNGV. This CDR3 has 14 residues. The CDR3 DNA reads TGTGCCAGCAGCTTAGGGGGCCGTCGTTTCGAGCAGTACTTC. It codes for CASSLGGRRFEQYF. The variable domain in full, with the rest retrieved from reference TRBV11-2 and TRBJ2-7, is EAGVAQSPRYKIIEKRQSVAFWCNPISGHATLYWYQQILGQGPKLLIQFQNNGVVDDSQLPKDRFSAERLKGVDSTLKIQPAKLEDSAVYLCASSLGGRRFEQYFGPGTRLTVT.

J is TRBJ2-4 and V is TRBV28; unclear D gene. This CDR3 is 13 amino acids long. V lost 3 bases to trimming and J lost 9 bases, with 12 bases between them. CDR1 is MDHEN, CDR2 SYDVKM, per germline. CDR3 region: CASSLGRDTIQYF. CDR3 nucleotides: TGTGCCAGCAGTTTGGGCAGAGACACCATTCAGTACTTC.

V is TRBV7-6 and J is TRBJ2-3, with TRBD2 matching 8 bases. The length of the CDR3 is 19 residues. J gave up 0 bases and V 5 bases, and 16 bases lay outside the gene matches. Germline V gene lookup returns CDR1 SGHVS and CDR2 FNYEAQ. The CDR3 DNA follows: TGTGCCAGCAGCCTTAGGCCCAGCGGGAGAGGGGGGAGCACAGATACGCAGTATTTT. Translating gives CASSLRPSGRGGSTDTQYF.

The chain is built from TRBV9 and TRBJ2-3, with 14 positions matching TRBD2. The CDR3 is made up of 16 amino acids. The germline gives CDR1 SGDLS, CDR2 YYNGEE. The trim removed 2 bases at V and 7 bases at J, leaving 6 bases unmatched. CDR3 in DNA: TGTGCCAGCAGCGTGGTGACTAGCGGGGGGGCAAATACGCAGTATTTT. As protein: CASSVVTSGGANTQYF.

J is TRBJ2-3 and V is TRBV5-6, with 9 bases identical to TRBD1. The V gene end was trimmed by 4 bases and the J gene end by 4 bases; junction bases not matched to a gene: 7. Germline-derived CDR1 and CDR2 are SGHDT and YYEEEE. The CDR3 totals 15 residues. The CDR3 nucleotides are TGTGCCAGCAGCCCGGGACAGGGTAGGGCAGATACGCAGTATTTT. Its translation: CASSPGQGRADTQYF.

This clone was observed a handful of times. The V gene is TRBV19, the J gene TRBJ1-5; D is unresolved. This CDR3 has 17 amino acids. The V gene lost 4 bases and the J gene lost 0 bases, with 16 bases spanning the gap. Per the germline V gene, CDR1 is LNHDA and CDR2 is SQIVND (reference sequence). In DNA, the CDR3 is TGTGCCAGTAGTACAGGAGCGGGGAGTTATAGCAATCAGCCCCAGCATTTT. Translation gives CASSTGAGSYSNQPQHF.

The V gene is TRBV6-1, the J gene TRBJ2-5; 7 bases align to TRBD1. Germline trimming cut 4 bases from V and 1 base from J; bases unmatched to any gene: 6. Looked up from germline, CDR1 is MNHNS and CDR2 is SASEGT. The CDR3 has 15 amino acids. CDR3 sequence (DNA): TGTGCCAGCAGTGGACAGGGTCGGATCCAAGAGACCCAGTACTTC. It yields the protein CASSGQGRIQETQYF.

The CDR3 nucleotides read TGCAGCGGGCGGGAGACCTCCTACAATGAGCAGTTCTTC. Translating it yields CSGRETSYNEQFF. This chain connects TRBV29-1 to TRBJ2-1, with 7 bases identical to TRBD2. This CDR3 contains 13 residues. J was trimmed by 0 bases and V by 7 bases; bases with no gene match: 3. CDR1 and CDR2 from the germline V gene are SQVTM and ANQGSEA.

J is TRBJ1-3 and V is TRBV19; D perhaps matches TRBD1 (5 bases). From germline, CDR1 is LNHDA and CDR2 SQIVND (reference sequence). The V end lost 5 bases, the J end lost 2 bases, and 10 bases lay between the germline ends. This CDR3 contains 14 residues. CDR3 loop: CASSDGGAGNTIYF. The CDR3 DNA is TGTGCCAGTAGTGACGGGGGGGCTGGAAACACCATATATTTT.

The rearrangement joins TRBV11-3 to TRBJ2-2; 7 bases align to TRBD1. Trimming removed 2 bases from V and 5 bases from J; junction bases left unmatched: 11. Germline-derived CDR1 and CDR2 are SGHNT and YENEEA. The CDR3 covers 17 residues. The CDR3 DNA is TGTGCCAGCAGCTTATCCCGACAGGGTGGAAAGACCGGGGAGCTGTTTTTT. This codes for CASSLSRQGGKTGELFF.

The chain combines TRBV6-5 with TRBJ2-1; D may be TRBD2 (6 bases). This CDR3 is built from 15 residues. Per the germline V gene, CDR1 is MNHEY and CDR2 is SVGAGI. V was cut by 6 bases and J by 7 bases, with 19 bases left in between. The CDR3 protein is CASSDVGGMGNEQFF. Written as DNA, the CDR3 is TGTGCCAGCAGCGACGTCGGAGGGATGGGTAATGAGCAGTTCTTC.

V usage is TRBV5-4 and J usage is TRBJ2-5, with TRBD1 identical over 7 bases. The trim removed 1 base at V and 2 bases at J, leaving 8 bases unmatched. This CDR3 has 16 amino acids. Germline lookup yields CDR1 SGHNT and CDR2 YYREEE (reference sequence). CDR3 sequence reads: CASSLPNRDSQETQYF. The CDR3 nucleotides read TGTGCCAGCAGCTTGCCCAATCGGGACAGTCAAGAGACCCAGTACTTC. The full variable domain, completed using reference TRBV5-4 and TRBJ2-5, is ETGVTQSPTHLIKTRGQQVTLRCSSQSGHNTVSWYQQALGQGPQFIFQYYREEENGRGNFPPRFSGLQFPNYSSELNVNALELDDSALYLCASSLPNRDSQETQYFGPGTRLLVL.

V usage is TRBV9 and J usage is TRBJ2-5; D unresolved. Germline CDR1 and CDR2: SGDLS and YYNGEE. CDR3 length equals 10 residues. The ends were cut back, 1 base at V and 9 bases at J, with 4 bases in the middle. This CDR3 reads CASSVTAQYF. The CDR3 bases are TGTGCCAGCAGCGTAACGGCCCAGTACTTC. Using reference TRBV9 and TRBJ2-5 for the parts outside the CDR3, the full variable domain is DSGVTQTPKHLITATGQRVTLRCSPRSGDLSVYWYQQSLDQGLQFLIQYYNGEERAKGNILERFSAQQFPDLHSELNLSSLELGDSALYFCASSVTAQYFGPGTRLLVL.

The chain recombines TRBV12-2 with TRBJ1-5; no DNA check was done on the table's D call, TRBD1. TRBV12-2 is a recognized pseudogene. The CDR3 runs 14 residues. CDR3 loop: CASRPGDSNQPQHF. The CDR3 DNA sequence: TGTGCAAGTCGTCCAGGGGATAGCAATCAGCCCCAGCATTTT.

This clone showed up just once. The rearrangement links TRBV6-1 to TRBJ1-1; D gene ambiguous. CDR1 and CDR2 from the germline V gene are MNHNS and SASEGT. This CDR3 spans 14 amino acids. The ends were cut back, 3 bases at V and 2 bases at J, with 10 bases in the middle. The CDR3 here is CASSDQIFNTEAFF. CDR3 bases: TGTGCCAGCAGTGACCAGATTTTCAACACTGAAGCTTTCTTT.

The chain carries TRBV6-6 and TRBJ2-7, with TRBD2 matching over 8 bases. Unmatched junction bases numbered 6, after V lost 7 bases and J lost 4 bases. Looked up from germline, CDR1 is MNHNY and CDR2 is SVGAGI (reference sequence). The CDR3 is 13 residues long. The CDR3 spells CASKAGGTYEQYF. CDR3 bases: TGTGCCAGCAAGGCGGGGGGAACGTACGAGCAGTACTTC.

The V gene is TRBV19, the J gene TRBJ2-7; D is possibly TRBD2 (6 bases). Germline assignment: CDR1 LNHDA and CDR2 SQIVND (reference sequence). This CDR3 contains 15 residues. Deletions cut 5 bases from V and 5 bases from J, with 19 bases between. CDR3 residues: CASSPRTGTGDEQYF. The CDR3, as DNA: TGTGCCAGTAGTCCTCGGACGGGGACGGGGGACGAGCAGTACTTC. The entire variable domain, with the rest obtained from reference TRBV19 and TRBJ2-7, is as follows: DGGITQSPKYLFRKEGQNVTLSCEQNLNHDAMYWYRQDPGQGLRLIYYSQIVNDFQKGDIAEGYSVSREKKESFPLTVTSAQKNPTAFYLCASSPRTGTGDEQYFGPGTRLTVT.

The chain combines TRBV7-9 with TRBJ2-1; TRBD2 might be the D (6 bases). The CDR3 length is 13 residues. CDR1 and CDR2 from the germline V gene are SEHNR and FQNEAQ (reference sequence). V lost 1 base and J 8 bases, leaving 9 bases between the germline ends. CDR3 amino acids: CASSLVAGYEQFF. CDR3 bases: TGTGCCAGCAGCTTAGTGGCGGGATATGAGCAGTTCTTC.

The chain joins TRBV7-3 to TRBJ2-5; possibly TRBD2 for D (7 bases). Germline V gene sequence: CDR1 SGHTA, CDR2 FQGTGA. This CDR3 is built from 16 residues. Trimming took 1 base from V and 4 from J, leaving 16 bases between them. The CDR3 protein is CASSLIGAGAGETQYF. Written as DNA, the CDR3 is TGTGCCAGCAGCTTAATAGGCGCGGGGGCCGGAGAGACCCAGTACTTC.

This sequence joins TRBV6-1 and TRBJ2-3; TRBD2 agrees at 13 bases. CDR1 is MNHNS, CDR2 SASEGT, per germline. CDR3 size: 16 residues. V was clipped by 4 bases and J by 3 bases; unmatched bases: 4. The CDR3 loop reads CASSATSGGATDTQYF. CDR3 in DNA: TGTGCCAGCAGTGCCACTAGCGGGGGGGCAACAGATACGCAGTATTTT.

This chain connects TRBV5-6 to TRBJ2-3; TRBD1 aligns across 8 bases. Germline CDR1 reads SGHDT; CDR2 reads YYEEEE. V trimming: 2 bases; J trimming: 0 bases; junction bases outside the gene matches: 5. The CDR3 consists of 16 residues. CDR3: CASSFRGRASTDTQYF. In DNA, the CDR3 is TGTGCCAGCAGCTTCAGGGGGCGGGCTAGCACAGATACGCAGTATTTT.

The chain joins TRBV4-3 to TRBJ2-3; TRBD2 matches 9 bases. Germline V gene data show CDR1 as LGHNA and CDR2 as YSLEER. The CDR3 runs to 17 residues. After removal of 1 base from V and 2 bases from J, the junction contained 7 bases not matched to a gene. The CDR3, as DNA: TGCGCCAGCAGCCAAGGGAGCCTAGCGGGAAACACAGATACGCAGTATTTT. Amino acid sequence: CASSQGSLAGNTDTQYF.